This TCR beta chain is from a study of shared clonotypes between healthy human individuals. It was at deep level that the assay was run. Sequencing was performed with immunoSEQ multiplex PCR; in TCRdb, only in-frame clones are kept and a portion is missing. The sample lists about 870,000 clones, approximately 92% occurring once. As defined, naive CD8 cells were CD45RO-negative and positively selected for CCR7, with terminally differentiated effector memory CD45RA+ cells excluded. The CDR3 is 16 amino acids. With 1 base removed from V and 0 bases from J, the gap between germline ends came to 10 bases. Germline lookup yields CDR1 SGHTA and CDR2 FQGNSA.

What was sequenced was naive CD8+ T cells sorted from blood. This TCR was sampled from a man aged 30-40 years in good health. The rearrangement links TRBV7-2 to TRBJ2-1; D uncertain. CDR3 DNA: TGTGCCAGCAGCTTAGTTGTCTTTACCTCCTACAATGAGCAGTTCTTC. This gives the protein CASSLVVFTSYNEQFF.